This record covers a single T cell receptor (beta chain). V lost 0 bases and J lost 0, with 7 bases in between. CDR3 length: 16 residues. The V gene's germline CDR1 is SGHNT and CDR2 YYREEE (reference sequence). PCR was performed using 60 Vbeta and 13 Jbeta primers. Sequencing used immunoSEQ multiplex PCR; TCRdb keeps in-frame clones, though not all of them. Of under 200,000 clones in the sample, around 76% were seen once. This entry is derived from a study of cytomegalovirus exposure and HLA in healthy donors. V gene TRBV5-4 combines with J gene TRBJ1-6; D not resolved. Input material: PBMCs. This sequence was found in a woman aged 30 to 39 in good health and CMV-seropositive. CDR3 in DNA: TGTGCCAGCAGCTTGGGAGGGAGCTCCTATAATTCACCCCTCCACTTT. The encoded protein is CASSLGGSSYNSPLHF.